This TCR beta chain was captured by sequencing in a study of T cell changes during pregnancy in multiple sclerosis. TCRdb's table, derived via immunoSEQ multiplex PCR, lists solely in-frame clones and lacks some. The repertoire consists of some 40,000 clones, with about 89% occurring once and the leading ten covering around 0.6%. Trimming left V 0 bases short and J 0 bases short, with 11 bases between. The CDR3 extends over 16 amino acids. Per the germline V gene, CDR1 is SGHRS and CDR2 is YFSETQ. The chain links TRBV5-1 to TRBJ2-3; maybe TRBD2 (5 bases). Here the sequenced sample was CD4+ T cells from peripheral blood mononuclear cells, taken in the first trimester of pregnancy. This receptor was taken from a female donor with multiple sclerosis, enrolled in a pregnancy study. The CDR3 sequence: CASSLGGFTSTDTQYF. As DNA, the CDR3 is TGCGCCAGCAGCTTGGGAGGGTTTACTAGCACAGATACGCAGTATTTT.